This entry lists 7 T cell receptor beta chains sequenced from one sample in a study of cytomegalovirus exposure and HLA in healthy donors. Primers: 60 Vbeta forward and 13 Jbeta reverse. Some clones are missing from TCRdb's copy, which holds only in-frame ones; the method was immunoSEQ multiplex PCR. This sample carries 100,000 or so clones, 79% of them seen once, and the ten largest clones take roughly 3.7%. Material for sequencing was PBMCs. The receptors here all came from a female donor in good health and CMV-seropositive.

This chain joins TRBV15 and TRBJ2-5; 9 bases map to TRBD2. The V segment lost 0 bases and the J segment 1 base; nucleotides outside the gene matches: 3. Germline assignment: CDR1 LNHNV and CDR2 YYDKDF (reference sequence). The CDR3 length is 16 residues. CDR3 sequence (DNA): TGTGCCACCAGCAGAGATACTAGCGGGTCCCAAGAGACCCAGTACTTC. Its translation is CATSRDTSGSQETQYF.

This clone was counted once. As DNA, the CDR3 is TGTGCCACCCGCCCCTCCGGACAGGGTTATGGCTACACCTTC. Translating gives CATRPSGQGYGYTF. The chain is built from TRBV6-1 and TRBJ1-2; 8 nucleotides line up with TRBD1. V gave up 10 bases and J gave up 5 bases; unmatched junction bases: 12. Germline V lookup: CDR1 MNHNS, CDR2 SASEGT. This CDR3 is 14 amino acids long.

The gene calls are TRBV5-1 and TRBJ2-1; TRBD1 matches 8 bases. Per the germline V gene, CDR1 is SGHRS and CDR2 is YFSETQ. The CDR3 is 16 residues long. With V trimmed by 0 bases and J by 6 bases, 8 bases remained unmatched. DNA for the CDR3: TGCGCCAGCAGCTTGGTCCCAGGGGGCCGCATCAATGAGCAGTTCTTC. It specifies CASSLVPGGRINEQFF.

The chain links TRBV5-1 to TRBJ1-1, with unresolved D. Trimming took 0 bases from V and 6 from J, leaving 15 bases between them. The CDR3 runs 15 residues. Germline V CDR1 and CDR2: SGHRS, YFSETQ. The CDR3 loop is CASSLELARGAEAFF. The DNA of the CDR3 is TGCGCCAGCAGCTTGGAATTGGCCAGAGGAGCTGAAGCTTTCTTT.

The V gene is TRBV6-6, the J gene TRBJ1-2; 8 bases match TRBD1. This CDR3 is 14 amino acids long. Germline values: CDR1 MNHNY, CDR2 SVGAGI (reference sequence). J was trimmed by 3 bases and V by 6 bases; bases with no gene match: 6. The CDR3 loop reads CASSPGGGYYGYTF. The CDR3 region has the DNA TGTGCCAGCAGCCCAGGGGGCGGATACTATGGCTACACCTTC.

This chain links TRBV5-4 with TRBJ2-1; D might be TRBD2 (5 bases). The CDR3 sequence is 16 residues long. The germline V and J ends were trimmed by 6 bases and 0 bases, with 16 bases remaining between them. Germline values: CDR1 SGHNT, CDR2 YYREEE (reference sequence). The CDR3 nucleotides read TGTGCCAGCACCTCGGGCGGGCTGAGCTCCTACAATGAGCAGTTCTTC. Translated, it gives CASTSGGLSSYNEQFF.

This clone was observed a handful of times. V and J are TRBV6-5 and TRBJ2-5; a possible D gene is TRBD1 (5 bases). The CDR3 totals 11 residues. V was pared by 8 bases and J by 4 bases, with 8 bases between. Per germline, CDR1 MNHEY and CDR2 SVGAGI. DNA for the CDR3: TGTGCCAGCGGTAGGGGAGAGACCCAGTACTTC. Its protein is CASGRGETQYF.